Sequencing of this TCR beta chain was carried out in a study of blood T cell repertoires in COVID-19. Study-wide background: Material from acute and convalescent COVID-19 was sourced from the United States, Italy and Spain. T cells, B-cell-depleted T cells, or PBMCs supplied cDNA or gDNA.

Only a few counts were recorded for this clone. The table came from immunoSEQ multiplex PCR; TCRdb's copy has only in-frame clones and leaves some out. This table has tens of thousands of clones, around four fifths appearing once. CDR3 size: 13 residues. CDR1 and CDR2 (germline): SGHTS, YDEGEE. V shed 2 bases and J shed 6 bases, with 11 bases lying between them. The specimen was peripheral blood. The sequence was obtained from a woman aged 55-69 years with acute or convalescent COVID-19. J is TRBJ1-2 and V is TRBV5-8; D perhaps matches TRBD1 (6 bases). The CDR3 loop is CASSFSGVNGYTF. The CDR3 DNA follows: TGTGCCAGCAGCTTTTCAGGGGTAAATGGCTACACCTTC.